The T cell receptor beta chain under discussion was sequenced for a study of blood T cell repertoires in COVID-19. Study at large: The United States, Italy and Spain were the sources of the acute and convalescent COVID-19 samples. The cDNA or gDNA used as material had been derived from T cells, B-cell-depleted T cells, or PBMCs.

Authors' processing steps: Amplified reference gene primers provided the basis for estimating nucleated cell counts. This table comes from immunoSEQ multiplex PCR, and its TCRdb copy is limited to in-frame clones, with some not included. V, J and clone size derive from that table, while D and trimming were established from the DNA sequence. The table lists 100,000 to 150,000 clones, 70% to 80% of them singletons. CDR3 size: 18 residues. V was pared by 6 bases and J by 3 bases, with 26 bases between. CDR1 and CDR2 (germline): LNHDA, SQIVND (reference sequence). The V and J genes are TRBV19 and TRBJ1-2; possible D gene TRBD1, 5 bases. The sequenced sample was peripheral blood. The TCR sequence derives from a man in his forties with active or convalescent COVID-19. CDR3 nucleotides: TGTGCCAGTAGCGATGGGGCCCAGTCCTCTGTCCGATACTATGGCTACACCTTC. As protein: CASSDGAQSSVRYYGYTF.